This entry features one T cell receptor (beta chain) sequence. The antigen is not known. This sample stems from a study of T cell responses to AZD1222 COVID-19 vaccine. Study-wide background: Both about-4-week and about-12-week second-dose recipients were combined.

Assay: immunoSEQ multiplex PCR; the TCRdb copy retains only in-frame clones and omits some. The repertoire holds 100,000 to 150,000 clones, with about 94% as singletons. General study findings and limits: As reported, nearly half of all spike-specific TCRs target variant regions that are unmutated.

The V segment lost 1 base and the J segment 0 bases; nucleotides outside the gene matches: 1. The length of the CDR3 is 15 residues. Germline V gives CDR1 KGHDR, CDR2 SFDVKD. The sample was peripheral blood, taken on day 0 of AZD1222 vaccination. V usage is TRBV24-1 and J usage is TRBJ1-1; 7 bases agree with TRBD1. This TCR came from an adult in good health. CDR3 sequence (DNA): TGTGCCACCAGTGATTTCGACAGGGTGAACACTGAAGCTTTCTTT. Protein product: CATSDFDRVNTEAFF.